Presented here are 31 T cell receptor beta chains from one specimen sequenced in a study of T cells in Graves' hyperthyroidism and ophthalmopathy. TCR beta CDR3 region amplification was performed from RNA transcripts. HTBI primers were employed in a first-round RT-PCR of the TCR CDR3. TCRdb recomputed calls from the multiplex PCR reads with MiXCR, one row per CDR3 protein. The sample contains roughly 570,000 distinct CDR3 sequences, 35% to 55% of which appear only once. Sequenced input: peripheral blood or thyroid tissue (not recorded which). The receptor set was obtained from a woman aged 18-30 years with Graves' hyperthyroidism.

The CDR3: CASSFYRDRGIYEQYF. In DNA, the CDR3 is TGTGCCAGCAGCTTTTACCGGGACAGGGGAATCTACGAGCAGTACTTC. The chain links TRBV5-6 to TRBJ2-7, with 10 bases matching TRBD1. The CDR3 contains 16 residues. Looked up from germline, CDR1 is SGHDT and CDR2 is YYEEEE. V lost 2 bases to trimming and J lost 3 bases; unmatched junction nucleotides: 8.

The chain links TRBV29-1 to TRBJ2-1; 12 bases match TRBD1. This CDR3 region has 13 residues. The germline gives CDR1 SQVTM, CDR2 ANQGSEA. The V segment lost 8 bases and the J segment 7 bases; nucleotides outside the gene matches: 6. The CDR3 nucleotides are TGCAGCACGGGACAGGGGGCGTTGAATGAGCAGTTCTTC. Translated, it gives CSTGQGALNEQFF.

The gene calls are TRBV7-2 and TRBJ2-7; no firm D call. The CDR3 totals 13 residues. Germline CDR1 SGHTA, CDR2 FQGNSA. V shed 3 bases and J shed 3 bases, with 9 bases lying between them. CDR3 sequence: CASSFPTNYEQYF. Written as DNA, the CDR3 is TGTGCCAGCAGCTTCCCAACAAACTACGAGCAGTACTTC.

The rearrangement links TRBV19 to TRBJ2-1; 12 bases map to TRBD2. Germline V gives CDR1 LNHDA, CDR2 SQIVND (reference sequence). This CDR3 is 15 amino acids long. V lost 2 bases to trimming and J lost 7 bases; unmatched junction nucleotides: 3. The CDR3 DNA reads TGTGCCAGTAGTATATTGACTAGCGGGGGTAATGAGCAGTTCTTC. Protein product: CASSILTSGGNEQFF.

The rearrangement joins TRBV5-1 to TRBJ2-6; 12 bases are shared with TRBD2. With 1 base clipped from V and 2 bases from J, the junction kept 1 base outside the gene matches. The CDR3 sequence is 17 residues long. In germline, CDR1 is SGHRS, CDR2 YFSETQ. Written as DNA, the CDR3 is TGCGCCAGCAGCTTGAGACTAGCGGGAGCTGGGGCCAACGTCCTGACTTTC. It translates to CASSLRLAGAGANVLTF. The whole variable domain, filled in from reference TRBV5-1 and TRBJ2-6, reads KAGVTQTPRYLIKTRGQQVTLSCSPISGHRSVSWYQQTPGQGLQFLFEYFSETQRNKGNFPGRFSGRQFSNSRSEMNVSTLELGDSALYLCASSLRLAGAGANVLTFGAGSRLTVL.

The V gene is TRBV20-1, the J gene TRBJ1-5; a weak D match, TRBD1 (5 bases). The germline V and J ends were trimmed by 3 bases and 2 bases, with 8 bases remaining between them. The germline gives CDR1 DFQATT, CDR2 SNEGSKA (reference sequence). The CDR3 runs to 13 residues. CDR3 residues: CSASRDGNQPQHF. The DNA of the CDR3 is TGCAGTGCTAGCCGGGACGGCAATCAGCCCCAGCATTTT.

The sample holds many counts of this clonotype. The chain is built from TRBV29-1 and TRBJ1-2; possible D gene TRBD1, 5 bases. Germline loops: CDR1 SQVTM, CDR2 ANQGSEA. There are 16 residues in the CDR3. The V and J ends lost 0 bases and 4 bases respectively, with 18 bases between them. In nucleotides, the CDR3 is TGCAGCGTTGAAGATTTCGGACTCTCGAGGGGCTATGGCTACACCTTC. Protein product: CSVEDFGLSRGYGYTF.

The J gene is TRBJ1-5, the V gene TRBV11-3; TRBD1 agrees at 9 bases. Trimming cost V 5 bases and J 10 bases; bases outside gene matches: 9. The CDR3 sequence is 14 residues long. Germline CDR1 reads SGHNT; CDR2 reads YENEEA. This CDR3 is CASSTDRGSSPQHF. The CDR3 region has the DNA TGTGCCAGCAGCACGGACAGGGGATCTTCACCCCAGCATTTT.

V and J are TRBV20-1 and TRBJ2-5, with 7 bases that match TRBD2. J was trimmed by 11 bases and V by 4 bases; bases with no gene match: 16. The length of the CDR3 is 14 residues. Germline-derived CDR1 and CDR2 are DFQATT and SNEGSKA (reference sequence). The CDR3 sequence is CSAKTSTRLDTQYF. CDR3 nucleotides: TGCAGTGCTAAGACTAGCACCCGGTTGGACACGCAGTACTTC.

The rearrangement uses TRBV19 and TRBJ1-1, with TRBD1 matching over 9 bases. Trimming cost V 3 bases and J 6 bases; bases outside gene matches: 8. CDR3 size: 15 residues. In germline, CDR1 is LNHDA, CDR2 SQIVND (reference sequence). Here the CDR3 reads CASSIRTGVTAEAFF. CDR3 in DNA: TGTGCCAGTAGTATTCGGACAGGGGTTACTGCTGAAGCTTTCTTT.

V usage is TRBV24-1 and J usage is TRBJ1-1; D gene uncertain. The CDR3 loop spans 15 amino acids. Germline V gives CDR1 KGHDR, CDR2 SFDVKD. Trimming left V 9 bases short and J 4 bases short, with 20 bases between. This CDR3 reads CATQDRIRSGTEAFF. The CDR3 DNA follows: TGTGCCACCCAAGATCGCATCCGGAGCGGCACTGAAGCTTTCTTT.

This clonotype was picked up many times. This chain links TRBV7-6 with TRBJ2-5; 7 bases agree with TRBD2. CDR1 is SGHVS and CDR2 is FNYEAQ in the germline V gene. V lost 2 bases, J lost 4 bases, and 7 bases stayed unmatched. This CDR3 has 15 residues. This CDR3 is CASSLKGRAGETQYF. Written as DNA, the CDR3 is TGTGCCAGCAGCTTAAAAGGGAGGGCAGGAGAGACCCAGTACTTC.

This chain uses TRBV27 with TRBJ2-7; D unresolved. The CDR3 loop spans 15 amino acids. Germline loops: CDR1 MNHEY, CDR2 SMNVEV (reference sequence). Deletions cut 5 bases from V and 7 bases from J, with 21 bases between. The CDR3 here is CASSPPLYGITEQYF. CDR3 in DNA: TGTGCCAGCAGTCCCCCGCTATATGGTATAACAGAGCAGTACTTC.

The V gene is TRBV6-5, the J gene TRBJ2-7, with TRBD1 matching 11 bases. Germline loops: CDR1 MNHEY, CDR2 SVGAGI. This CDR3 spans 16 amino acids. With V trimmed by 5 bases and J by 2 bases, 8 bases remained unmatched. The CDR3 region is CASSPKPGQGAYEQYF. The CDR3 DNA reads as TGTGCCAGCAGTCCTAAACCGGGACAGGGGGCCTACGAGCAGTACTTC.

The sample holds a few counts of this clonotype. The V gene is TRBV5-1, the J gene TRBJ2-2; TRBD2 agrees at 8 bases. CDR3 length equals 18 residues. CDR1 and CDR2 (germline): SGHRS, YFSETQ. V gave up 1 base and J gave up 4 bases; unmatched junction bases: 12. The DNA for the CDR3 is TGCGCCAGCAGCTTGTCCCGGGGGGGGCCCGCGGGCACCGGGGAGCTGTTTTTT. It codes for CASSLSRGGPAGTGELFF.

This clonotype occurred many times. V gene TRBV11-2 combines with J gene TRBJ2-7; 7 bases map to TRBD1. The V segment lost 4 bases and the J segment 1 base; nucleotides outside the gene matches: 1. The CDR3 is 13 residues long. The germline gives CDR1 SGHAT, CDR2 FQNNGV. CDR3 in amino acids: CASSSTGSYEQYF. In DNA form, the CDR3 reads TGTGCCAGCAGCTCGACAGGGTCCTACGAGCAGTACTTC.

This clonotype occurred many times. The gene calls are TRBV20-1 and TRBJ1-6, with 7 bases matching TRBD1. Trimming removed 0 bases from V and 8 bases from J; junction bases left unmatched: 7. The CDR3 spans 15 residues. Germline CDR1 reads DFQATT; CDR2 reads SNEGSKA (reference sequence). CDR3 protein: CSARDIGRGDSPLHF. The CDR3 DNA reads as TGCAGTGCTAGAGATATAGGCAGGGGGGATTCACCCCTCCACTTT.

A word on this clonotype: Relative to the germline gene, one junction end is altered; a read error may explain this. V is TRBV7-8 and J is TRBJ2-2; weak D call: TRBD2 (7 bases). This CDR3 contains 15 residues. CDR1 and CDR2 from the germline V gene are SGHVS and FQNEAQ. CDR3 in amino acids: CASSLEGGDTGELSW. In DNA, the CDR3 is TGTGCCAGCAGCTTAGAGGGAGGGGACACCGGGGAGCTGTCTTGG.

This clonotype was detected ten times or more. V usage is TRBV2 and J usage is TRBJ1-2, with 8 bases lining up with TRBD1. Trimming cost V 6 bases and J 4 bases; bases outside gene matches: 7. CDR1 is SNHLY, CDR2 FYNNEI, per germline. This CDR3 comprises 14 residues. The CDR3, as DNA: TGTGCCAGCAGGTGGCCAGGGGGCCCCTATGGCTACACCTTC. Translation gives CASRWPGGPYGYTF.

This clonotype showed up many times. The DNA for the CDR3 is TGCGCCAGCAGCCAAGATAAGGGGGAGGGACGCGAGACCCAGTACTTC. Encoded protein: CASSQDKGEGRETQYF. The chain couples TRBV4-1 to TRBJ2-5; the D gene is possibly TRBD2 (7 bases). With 0 bases removed from V and 5 bases from J, the gap between germline ends came to 16 bases. In germline, CDR1 is MGHRA, CDR2 YSYEKL. This CDR3 contains 16 residues.

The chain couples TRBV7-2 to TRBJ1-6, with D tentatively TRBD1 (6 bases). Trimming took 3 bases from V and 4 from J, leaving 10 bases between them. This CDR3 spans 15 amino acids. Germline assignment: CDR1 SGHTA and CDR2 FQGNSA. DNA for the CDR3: TGTGCCAGCAGCTTGGGACAAGAATATAATTCACCCCTCCACTTT. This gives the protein CASSLGQEYNSPLHF.

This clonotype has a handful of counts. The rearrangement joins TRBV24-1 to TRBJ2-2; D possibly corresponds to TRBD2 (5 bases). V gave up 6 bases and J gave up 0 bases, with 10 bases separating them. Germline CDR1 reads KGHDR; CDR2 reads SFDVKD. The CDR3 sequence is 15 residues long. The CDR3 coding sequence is TGTGCCACCAGTATTCGGGGATCGAACACCGGGGAGCTGTTTTTT. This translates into CATSIRGSNTGELFF.

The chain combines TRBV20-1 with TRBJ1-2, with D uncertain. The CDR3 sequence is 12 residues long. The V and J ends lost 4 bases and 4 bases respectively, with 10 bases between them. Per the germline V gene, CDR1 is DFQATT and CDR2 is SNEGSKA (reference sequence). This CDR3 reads CSAKTDFYGYTF. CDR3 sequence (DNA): TGCAGTGCTAAAACAGACTTCTATGGCTACACCTTC.

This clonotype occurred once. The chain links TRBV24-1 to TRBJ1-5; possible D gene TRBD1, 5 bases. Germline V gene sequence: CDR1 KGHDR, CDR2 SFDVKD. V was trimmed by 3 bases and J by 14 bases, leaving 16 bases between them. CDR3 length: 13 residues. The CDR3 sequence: CATSDPDNQDEHF. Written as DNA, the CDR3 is TGTGCCACCAGTGATCCGGACAATCAAGATGAGCATTTT.

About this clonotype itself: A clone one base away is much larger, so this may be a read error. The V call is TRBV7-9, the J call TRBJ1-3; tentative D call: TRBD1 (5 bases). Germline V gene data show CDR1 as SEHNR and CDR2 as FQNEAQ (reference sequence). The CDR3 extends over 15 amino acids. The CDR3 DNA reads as TGTGCCAGCAGCTTGAACAGGAACTCTGGAGACACCATATATTTT. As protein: CASSLNRNSGDTIYF.

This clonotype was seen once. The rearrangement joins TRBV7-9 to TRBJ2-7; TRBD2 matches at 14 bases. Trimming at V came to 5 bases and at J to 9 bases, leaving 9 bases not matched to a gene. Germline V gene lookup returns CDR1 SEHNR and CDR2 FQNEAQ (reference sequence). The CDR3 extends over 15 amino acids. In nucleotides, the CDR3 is TGTGCCAGCAGCACGGGACTAGCGGGAGTTGACGGGCAGTACTTC. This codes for CASSTGLAGVDGQYF. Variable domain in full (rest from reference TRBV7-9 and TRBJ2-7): DTGVSQNPRHKITKRGQNVTFRCDPISEHNRLYWYRQTLGQGPEFLTYFQNEAQLEKSRLLSDRFSAERPKGSFSTLEIQRTEQGDSAMYLCASSTGLAGVDGQYFGPGTRLTVT.

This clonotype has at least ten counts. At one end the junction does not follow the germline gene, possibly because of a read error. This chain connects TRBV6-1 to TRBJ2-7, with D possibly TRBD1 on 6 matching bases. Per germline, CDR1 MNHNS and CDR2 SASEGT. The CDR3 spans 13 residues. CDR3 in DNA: TGTGCCAGCAGTGAAGGGACAGACTACCAGCAGTACTTC. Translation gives CASSEGTDYQQYF.

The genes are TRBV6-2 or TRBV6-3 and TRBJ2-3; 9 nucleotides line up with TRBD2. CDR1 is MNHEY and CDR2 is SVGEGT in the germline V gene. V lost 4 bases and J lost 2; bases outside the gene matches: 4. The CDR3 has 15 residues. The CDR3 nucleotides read TGTGCCAGCAGTTGGATAGCGGGGGTCACAGATACGCAGTATTTT. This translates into CASSWIAGVTDTQYF.

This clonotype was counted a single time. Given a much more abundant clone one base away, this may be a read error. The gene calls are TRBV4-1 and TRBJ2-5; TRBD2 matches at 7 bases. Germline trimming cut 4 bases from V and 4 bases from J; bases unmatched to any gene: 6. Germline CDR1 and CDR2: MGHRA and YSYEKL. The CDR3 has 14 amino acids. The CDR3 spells CASSRGRGLETQYF. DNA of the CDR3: TGCGCCAGCAGCCGGGGGAGGGGCCTAGAGACCCAGTACTTC.

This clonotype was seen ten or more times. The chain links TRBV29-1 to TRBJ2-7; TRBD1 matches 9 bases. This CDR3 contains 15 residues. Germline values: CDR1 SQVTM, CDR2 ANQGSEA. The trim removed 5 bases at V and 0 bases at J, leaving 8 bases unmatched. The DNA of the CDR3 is TGCAGCGTTACACCGGGACAGGGAAGCTCCTACGAGCAGTACTTC. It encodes CSVTPGQGSSYEQYF.

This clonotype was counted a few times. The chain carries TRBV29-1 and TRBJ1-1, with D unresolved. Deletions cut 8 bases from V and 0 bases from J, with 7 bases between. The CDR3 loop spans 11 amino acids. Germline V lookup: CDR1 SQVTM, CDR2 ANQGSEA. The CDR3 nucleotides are TGCAGCTTAGGAGTGAACACTGAAGCTTTCTTT. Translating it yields CSLGVNTEAFF.